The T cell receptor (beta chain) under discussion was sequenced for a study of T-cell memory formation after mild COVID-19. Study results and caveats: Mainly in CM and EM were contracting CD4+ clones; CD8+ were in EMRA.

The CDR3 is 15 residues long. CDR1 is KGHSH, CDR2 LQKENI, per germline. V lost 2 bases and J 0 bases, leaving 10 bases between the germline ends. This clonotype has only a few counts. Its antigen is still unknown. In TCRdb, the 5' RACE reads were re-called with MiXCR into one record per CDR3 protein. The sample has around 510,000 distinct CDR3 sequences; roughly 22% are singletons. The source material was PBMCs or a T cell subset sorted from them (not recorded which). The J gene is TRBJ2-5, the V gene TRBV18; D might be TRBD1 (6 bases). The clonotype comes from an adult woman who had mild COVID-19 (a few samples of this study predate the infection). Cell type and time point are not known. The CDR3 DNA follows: TGTGCCAGCTCACCATTCGGACAGTACCAAGAGACCCAGTACTTC. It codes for CASSPFGQYQETQYF.